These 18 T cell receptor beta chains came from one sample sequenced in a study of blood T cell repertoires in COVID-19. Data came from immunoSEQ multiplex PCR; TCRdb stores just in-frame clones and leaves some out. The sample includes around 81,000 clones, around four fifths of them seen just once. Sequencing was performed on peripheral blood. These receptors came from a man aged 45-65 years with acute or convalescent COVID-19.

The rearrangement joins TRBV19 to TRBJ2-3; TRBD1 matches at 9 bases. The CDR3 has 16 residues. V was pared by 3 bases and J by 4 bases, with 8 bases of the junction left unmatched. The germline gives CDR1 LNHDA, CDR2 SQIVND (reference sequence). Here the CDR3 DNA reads TGTGCCAGTAGTATGCCCCAAACAGGGGGCGCAGATACGCAGTATTTT. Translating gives CASSMPQTGGADTQYF.

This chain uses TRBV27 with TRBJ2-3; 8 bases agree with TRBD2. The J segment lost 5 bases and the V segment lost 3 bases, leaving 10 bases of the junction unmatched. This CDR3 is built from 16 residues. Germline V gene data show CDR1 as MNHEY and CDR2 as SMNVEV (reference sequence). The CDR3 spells CASSFQHSGKEDTQYF. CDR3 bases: TGTGCCAGCAGTTTCCAACATAGCGGGAAAGAAGATACGCAGTATTTT.

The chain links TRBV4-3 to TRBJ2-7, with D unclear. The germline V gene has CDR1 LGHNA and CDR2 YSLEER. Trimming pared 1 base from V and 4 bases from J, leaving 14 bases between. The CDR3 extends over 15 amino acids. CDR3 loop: CASSQVPGGQYEQYF. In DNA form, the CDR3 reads TGCGCCAGCAGCCAAGTTCCAGGTGGCCAATACGAGCAGTACTTC.

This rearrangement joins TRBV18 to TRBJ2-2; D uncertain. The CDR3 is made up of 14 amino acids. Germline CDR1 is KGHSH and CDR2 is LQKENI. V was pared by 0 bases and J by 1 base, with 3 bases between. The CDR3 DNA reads TGTGCCAGCTCACCACCCCTGAACACCGGGGAGCTGTTTTTT. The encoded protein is CASSPPLNTGELFF.

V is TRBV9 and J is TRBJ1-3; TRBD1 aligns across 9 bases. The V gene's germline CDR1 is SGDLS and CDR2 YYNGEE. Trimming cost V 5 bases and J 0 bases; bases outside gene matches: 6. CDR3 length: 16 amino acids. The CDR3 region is CASSWTGDSSGNTIYF. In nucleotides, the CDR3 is TGTGCCAGCAGTTGGACAGGGGACAGCTCTGGAAACACCATATATTTT.

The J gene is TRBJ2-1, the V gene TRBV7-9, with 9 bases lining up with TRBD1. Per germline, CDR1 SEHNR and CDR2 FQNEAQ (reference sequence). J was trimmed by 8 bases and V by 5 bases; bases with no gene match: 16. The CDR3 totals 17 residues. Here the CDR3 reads CASSNRGTGNRDHEQFF. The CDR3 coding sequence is TGTGCCAGCAGCAATAGAGGGACAGGGAACCGGGACCATGAGCAGTTCTTC.

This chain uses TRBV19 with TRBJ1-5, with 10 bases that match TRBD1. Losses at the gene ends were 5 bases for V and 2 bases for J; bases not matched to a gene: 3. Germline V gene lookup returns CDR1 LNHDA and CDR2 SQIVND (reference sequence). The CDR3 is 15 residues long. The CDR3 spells CASSPGTGGNQPQHF. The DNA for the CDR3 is TGTGCCAGTAGTCCCGGGACAGGGGGCAATCAGCCCCAGCATTTT. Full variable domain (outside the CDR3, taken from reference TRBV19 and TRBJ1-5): DGGITQSPKYLFRKEGQNVTLSCEQNLNHDAMYWYRQDPGQGLRLIYYSQIVNDFQKGDIAEGYSVSREKKESFPLTVTSAQKNPTAFYLCASSPGTGGNQPQHFGDGTRLSIL.

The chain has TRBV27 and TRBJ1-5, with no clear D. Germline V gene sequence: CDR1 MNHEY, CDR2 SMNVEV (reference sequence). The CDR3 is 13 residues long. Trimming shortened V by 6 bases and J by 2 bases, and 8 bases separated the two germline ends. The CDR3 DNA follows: TGTGCCAGCAGCGACAATGGCAATCAGCCCCAGCATTTT. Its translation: CASSDNGNQPQHF.

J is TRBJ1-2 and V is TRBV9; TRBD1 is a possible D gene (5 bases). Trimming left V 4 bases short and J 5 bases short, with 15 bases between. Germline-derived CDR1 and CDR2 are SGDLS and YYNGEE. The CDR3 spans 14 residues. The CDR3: CASSRTGVSYGYTF. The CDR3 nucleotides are TGTGCCAGCAGCCGCACAGGAGTCTCTTATGGCTACACCTTC.

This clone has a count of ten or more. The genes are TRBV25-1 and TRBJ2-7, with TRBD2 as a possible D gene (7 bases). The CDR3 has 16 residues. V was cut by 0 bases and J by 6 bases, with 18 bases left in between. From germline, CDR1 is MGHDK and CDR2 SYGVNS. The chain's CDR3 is CASSEYGGGSGREQYF. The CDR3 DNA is TGTGCCAGCAGTGAATACGGCGGGGGCTCGGGTCGCGAGCAGTACTTC.

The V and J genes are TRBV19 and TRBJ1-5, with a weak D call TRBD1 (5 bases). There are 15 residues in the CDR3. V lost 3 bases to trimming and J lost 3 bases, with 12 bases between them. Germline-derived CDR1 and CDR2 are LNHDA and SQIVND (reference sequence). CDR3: CASSIDSIDNQPQHF. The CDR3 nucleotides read TGTGCCAGTAGTATTGACAGTATAGACAATCAGCCCCAGCATTTT.

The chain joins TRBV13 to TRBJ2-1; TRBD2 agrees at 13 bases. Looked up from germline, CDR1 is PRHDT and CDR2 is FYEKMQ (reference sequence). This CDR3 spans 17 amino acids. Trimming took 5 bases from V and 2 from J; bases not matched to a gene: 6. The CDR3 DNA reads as TGTGCCAGCAGCCTAGAACTAGCGGGGGGGACCTACAATGAGCAGTTCTTC. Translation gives CASSLELAGGTYNEQFF.

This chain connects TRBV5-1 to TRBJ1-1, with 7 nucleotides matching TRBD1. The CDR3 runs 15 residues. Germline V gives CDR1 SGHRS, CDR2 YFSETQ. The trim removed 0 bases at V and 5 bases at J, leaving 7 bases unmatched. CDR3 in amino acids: CASSLDPGGRTEAFF. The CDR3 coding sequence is TGCGCCAGCAGCTTGGATCCAGGGGGAAGGACTGAAGCTTTCTTT.

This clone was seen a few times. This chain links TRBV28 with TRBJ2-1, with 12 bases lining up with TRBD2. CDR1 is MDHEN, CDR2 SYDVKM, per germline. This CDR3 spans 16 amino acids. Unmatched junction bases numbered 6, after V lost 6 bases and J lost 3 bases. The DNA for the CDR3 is TGTGCCAGCAGATATCCGACTAGCGGGAGCTACAATGAGCAGTTCTTC. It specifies CASRYPTSGSYNEQFF.

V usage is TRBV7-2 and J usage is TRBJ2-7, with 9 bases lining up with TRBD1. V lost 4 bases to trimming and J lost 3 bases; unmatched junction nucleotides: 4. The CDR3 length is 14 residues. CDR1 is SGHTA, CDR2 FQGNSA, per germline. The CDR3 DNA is TGTGCCAGCAGCTATGGACAGGGGTTCTACGAGCAGTACTTC. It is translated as CASSYGQGFYEQYF.

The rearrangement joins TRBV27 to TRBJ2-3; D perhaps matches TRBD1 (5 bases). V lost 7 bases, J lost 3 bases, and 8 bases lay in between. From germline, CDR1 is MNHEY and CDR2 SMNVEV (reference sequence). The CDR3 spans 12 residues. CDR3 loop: CASNRGTDTQYF. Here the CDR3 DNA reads TGTGCCAGCAATAGGGGAACAGATACGCAGTATTTT.

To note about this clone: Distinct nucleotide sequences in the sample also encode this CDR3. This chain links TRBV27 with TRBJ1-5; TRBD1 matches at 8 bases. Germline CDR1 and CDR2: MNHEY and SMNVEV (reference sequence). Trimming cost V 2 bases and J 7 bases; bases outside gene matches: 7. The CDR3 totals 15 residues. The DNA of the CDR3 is TGTGCCAGCAGTTTAGGGCAGGGGGCAGGACAGCCCCAGCATTTT. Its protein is CASSLGQGAGQPQHF.

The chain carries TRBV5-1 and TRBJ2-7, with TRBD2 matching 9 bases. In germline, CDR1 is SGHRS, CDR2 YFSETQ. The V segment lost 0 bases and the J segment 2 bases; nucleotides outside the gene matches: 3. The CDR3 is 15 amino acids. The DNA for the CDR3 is TGCGCCAGCAGCTTGGATAGCGGGGGAACCTACGAGCAGTACTTC. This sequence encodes CASSLDSGGTYEQYF.